The next 5 T cell receptor beta chains were all read from a single sample in a study of blood T cell repertoires in COVID-19. Sequenced by immunoSEQ multiplex PCR; TCRdb stores in-frame clones only, minus some. This sample has about 97,000 clones, with more than 85% found just once. Material: peripheral blood. The receptors stem from a man aged 50 or older with active or convalescent COVID-19.

The chain recombines TRBV6-1 with TRBJ2-7; possibly TRBD1 for D (5 bases). Germline assignment: CDR1 MNHNS and CDR2 SASEGT. The V gene lost 2 bases and the J gene lost 2 bases, with 19 bases spanning the gap. CDR3 length equals 17 residues. The CDR3 protein is CASSEKASRVLTYEQYF. The CDR3, as DNA: TGTGCCAGCAGTGAAAAGGCGAGCAGGGTCTTAACCTACGAGCAGTACTTC.

V is TRBV11-2 and J is TRBJ1-4; TRBD1 aligns across 8 bases. Losses at the gene ends were 2 bases for V and 3 bases for J; bases not matched to a gene: 8. The germline gives CDR1 SGHAT, CDR2 FQNNGV. This CDR3 region has 17 residues. The CDR3 protein is CASSLRQGARSNEKLFF. In DNA, the CDR3 is TGTGCCAGCAGCTTACGTCAGGGGGCACGCTCTAATGAAAAACTGTTTTTT.

The J gene is TRBJ2-7, the V gene TRBV6-2 or TRBV6-3; 10 nucleotides line up with TRBD1. The CDR3 is made up of 15 amino acids. V gave up 5 bases and J gave up 2 bases; unmatched junction bases: 6. In germline, CDR1 is MNHEY, CDR2 SVGEGT. CDR3 sequence (DNA): TGTGCCAGCAGTACCGGGACAGGGGACGCCTACGAGCAGTACTTC. Its translation: CASSTGTGDAYEQYF.

The chain links TRBV27 to TRBJ1-5; weak D call: TRBD1 (6 bases). The germline V gene has CDR1 MNHEY and CDR2 SMNVEV (reference sequence). V was trimmed by 5 bases and J by 10 bases, leaving 18 bases between them. CDR3 length: 14 amino acids. In DNA form, the CDR3 reads TGTGCCAGCAGTGAAGACAGGTCGGAAGGACCCCAGCATTTT. Residues: CASSEDRSEGPQHF.

V usage is TRBV29-1 and J usage is TRBJ1-3; D is uncertain. CDR1 is SQVTM, CDR2 ANQGSEA, per germline. This CDR3 is 12 amino acids long. Trimming removed 7 bases from V and 1 base from J, with 8 bases in between. CDR3 nucleotides: TGCAGCGGAACGGTATCTGGAAACACCATATATTTT. Its translation: CSGTVSGNTIYF.